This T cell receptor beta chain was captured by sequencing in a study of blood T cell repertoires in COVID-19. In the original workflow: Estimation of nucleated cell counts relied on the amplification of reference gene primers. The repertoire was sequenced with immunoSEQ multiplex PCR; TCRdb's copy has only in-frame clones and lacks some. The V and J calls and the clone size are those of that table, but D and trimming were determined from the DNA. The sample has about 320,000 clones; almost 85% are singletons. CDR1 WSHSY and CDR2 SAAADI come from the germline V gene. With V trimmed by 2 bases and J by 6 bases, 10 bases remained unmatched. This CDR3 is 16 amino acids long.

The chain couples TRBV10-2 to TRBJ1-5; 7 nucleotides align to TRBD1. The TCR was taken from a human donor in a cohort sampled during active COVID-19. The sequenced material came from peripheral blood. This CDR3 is CASSEPDDRVSQPQHF. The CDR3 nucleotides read TGCGCCAGCAGTGAGCCGGACGACAGGGTTAGTCAGCCCCAGCATTTT.